There are many counts of the clone carrying this T cell receptor beta chain. TCRdb itself ran the 5' RACE reads through MiXCR, one entry per CDR3 protein. Here the sample spans about 35,000 distinct CDR3 sequences, about 5.3% being singletons. This sample was included in a study of early T cells in non-severe SARS-CoV-2 infection. The CDR3 covers 13 residues. The germline V gene encodes CDR1 KGHSH and CDR2 LQKENI. Trimming stripped 6 bases from V and 3 bases from J, with 11 bases between. The chain has TRBV18 and TRBJ1-1; possibly TRBD1 for D (6 bases). The material was whole blood, obtained at baseline. The sequence was collected from an adult who was a healthcare worker with PCR-confirmed SARS-CoV-2 infection or an uninfected control (not recorded which). CDR3 DNA: TGTGCCAGCTCCCCCAGGGGAGACACTGAAGCTTTCTTT. It encodes CASSPRGDTEAFF.